These 26 T cell receptor beta chains were sequenced from one sample in a study of beta chain features in type 1 diabetes. These receptors' targets are unknown. Study outcomes and limitations: Among all four CD4+ subsets, Type 1 diabetes patients had TCRB CDR3s that were moderately but significantly shorter.

Every isolated RNA sample was fully reverse transcribed, so sequencing captured expressed TCRB transcripts. Measured with immunoSEQ multiplex PCR; TCRdb has only the in-frame clones, and not every one. The profile shows approximately 50,000 clones, less than 55% of them singletons. Sequencing used Tregs from blood. All receptors come from a man aged 30 to 39 with type 1 diabetes.

This clone was seen more than once but under ten times. J is TRBJ1-2 and V is TRBV5-1; D might be TRBD1 (6 bases). Germline assignment: CDR1 SGHRS and CDR2 YFSETQ. CDR3 length: 14 amino acids. Trimming removed 2 bases from V and 3 bases from J, with 11 bases in between. The CDR3 nucleotides read TGCGCCAGCAGCTTTCAGGGGAGGGACTATGGCTACACCTTC. This encodes CASSFQGRDYGYTF.

This clone was seen a few times. V usage is TRBV28 and J usage is TRBJ2-5; D remains ambiguous. Germline lookup yields CDR1 MDHEN and CDR2 SYDVKM. Trimming took 3 bases from V and 0 from J, leaving 5 bases between them. The CDR3 has 13 amino acids. In DNA, the CDR3 is TGTGCCAGCAGTTTGGAGTACCAAGAGACCCAGTACTTC. Translation gives CASSLEYQETQYF.

This chain links TRBV28 with TRBJ1-2; D is unresolved. Trimming pared 5 bases from V and 3 bases from J, leaving 16 bases between. In germline, CDR1 is MDHEN, CDR2 SYDVKM. The CDR3 sequence is 15 residues long. In DNA form, the CDR3 reads TGTGCCAGCAGTCCCCCCGCGGTGGAGGACTATGGCTACACCTTC. It yields the protein CASSPPAVEDYGYTF.

There are a few counts of this clone. This sequence joins TRBV18 and TRBJ2-1; D remains unclear. The CDR3 extends over 14 amino acids. Trimming removed 3 bases at V and 7 bases at J, with 13 bases between. Germline CDR1 reads KGHSH; CDR2 reads LQKENI. CDR3 DNA: TGTGCCAGCTCACCTATTAACGCCGGGAATGAGCAGTTCTTC. Translation: CASSPINAGNEQFF.

This clone was picked up a small number of times. The J gene is TRBJ2-5, the V gene TRBV2, with TRBD2 as a possible D gene (5 bases). Germline CDR1 and CDR2: SNHLY and FYNNEI. CDR3 size: 12 residues. Trimming removed 7 bases from V and 3 bases from J, with 9 bases in between. CDR3 loop: CASMVSEETQYF. CDR3 sequence (DNA): TGTGCCAGCATGGTTAGCGAAGAGACCCAGTACTTC. The variable domain in full, completed from reference TRBV2 and TRBJ2-5, reads EPEVTQTPSHQVTQMGQEVILRCVPISNHLYFYWYRQILGQKVEFLVSFYNNEISEKSEIFDDQFSVERPDGSNFTLKIRSTKLEDSAMYFCASMVSEETQYFGPGTRLLVL.

The chain combines TRBV7-9 with TRBJ2-4; the D gene is possibly TRBD2 (6 bases). The CDR3 runs to 13 residues. CDR1 is SEHNR and CDR2 is FQNEAQ in the germline V gene (reference sequence). V shed 2 bases and J shed 8 bases, with 10 bases lying between them. The CDR3 loop is CASSLRGLDIQYF. The CDR3 DNA reads TGTGCCAGCAGCTTACGGGGGTTGGACATTCAGTACTTC.

This rearrangement joins TRBV7-2 to TRBJ1-5; D not certain. The CDR3 has 13 residues. V was trimmed by 3 bases and J by 3 bases, leaving 6 bases between them. Germline V lookup: CDR1 SGHTA, CDR2 FQGNSA. The CDR3 DNA reads TGTGCCAGCAGCTTCTACGTCAATCAGCCCCAGCATTTT. Protein: CASSFYVNQPQHF.

This clone was detected only a few times. The chain joins TRBV7-3 to TRBJ2-2; TRBD2 matches at 12 bases. Germline V gene sequence: CDR1 SGHTA, CDR2 FQGTGA. The CDR3 spans 15 residues. The V segment lost 5 bases and the J segment 7 bases; nucleotides outside the gene matches: 5. The CDR3 region is CASSPGLAGFGELFF. The CDR3 coding sequence is TGTGCCAGCAGCCCGGGACTAGCGGGCTTCGGGGAGCTGTTTTTT.

V is TRBV28 and J is TRBJ2-1; TRBD2 is a possible D gene (6 bases). CDR3 length equals 15 residues. Trimming removed 5 bases at V and 4 bases at J, with 15 bases between. The germline V gene has CDR1 MDHEN and CDR2 SYDVKM. CDR3 region: CASSPGGSGYNEQFF. The CDR3 DNA follows: TGTGCCAGCAGTCCCGGGGGTAGCGGATACAATGAGCAGTTCTTC.

The chain joins TRBV7-9 to TRBJ2-5; possible D gene TRBD1, 5 bases. The V gene's germline CDR1 is SEHNR and CDR2 FQNEAQ (reference sequence). The CDR3 loop spans 13 amino acids. Deletions cut 2 bases from V and 3 bases from J, with 7 bases between. CDR3 nucleotides: TGTGCCAGCAGCTTATCAGGGAAAGAGACCCAGTACTTC. Its translation: CASSLSGKETQYF.

The V gene is TRBV30, the J gene TRBJ1-1; no reliable D call. CDR1 and CDR2 (germline): GTSNPN, SVGIG (reference sequence). V was clipped by 2 bases and J by 0 bases, with 4 bases between them. The CDR3 length is 12 residues. The CDR3, as DNA: TGTGCCTGGAGTTCAATGAACACTGAAGCTTTCTTT. This gives the protein CAWSSMNTEAFF.

This clone was recorded a few times. The chain combines TRBV29-1 with TRBJ2-5; 9 bases are a match to TRBD1. The junction had 9 bases not matched to a gene; V was cut back by 6 bases and J by 4 bases. CDR3 length equals 14 residues. Germline-derived CDR1 and CDR2 are SQVTM and ANQGSEA. This CDR3 is CSVRPGQGPETQYF. The CDR3 nucleotides read TGCAGCGTCCGACCGGGACAGGGACCAGAGACCCAGTACTTC.

CDR3 region: CASSYNPDTQYF. The DNA for the CDR3 is TGTGCCAGCAGTTATAATCCAGATACGCAGTATTTT. This rearrangement joins TRBV27 to TRBJ2-3; D is undetermined. Trimming removed 4 bases from V and 4 bases from J, with 6 bases in between. This CDR3 contains 12 residues. Per germline, CDR1 MNHEY and CDR2 SMNVEV (reference sequence).

The sample holds a few counts of this clone. The rearrangement links TRBV19 to TRBJ2-2; D is possibly TRBD1 (5 bases). Germline assignment: CDR1 LNHDA and CDR2 SQIVND (reference sequence). This CDR3 region has 18 residues. Trimming pared 0 bases from V and 0 bases from J, leaving 14 bases between. DNA of the CDR3: TGTGCCAGTAGTATAGAGGGTCGGGCAGGGACGAACACCGGGGAGCTGTTTTTT. Residues: CASSIEGRAGTNTGELFF.

This clone was recorded a few times. The chain carries TRBV29-1 and TRBJ2-7, with D perhaps TRBD2 (5 bases). V was trimmed by 6 bases and J by 0 bases, leaving 15 bases between them. Germline values: CDR1 SQVTM, CDR2 ANQGSEA. This CDR3 is 14 amino acids long. This CDR3 is CSVHAGVSSYEQYF. In DNA, the CDR3 is TGCAGCGTCCATGCGGGCGTGAGCTCCTACGAGCAGTACTTC.

J is TRBJ1-4 and V is TRBV5-1, with 8 bases that match TRBD1. Trimming at V came to 4 bases and at J to 7 bases, leaving 3 bases not matched to a gene. The CDR3 loop spans 13 amino acids. Looked up from germline, CDR1 is SGHRS and CDR2 is YFSETQ. The CDR3 reads CASSRQGREKLFF. DNA of the CDR3: TGCGCCAGCAGCAGACAGGGGCGTGAAAAACTGTTTTTT.

The chain is built from TRBV5-1 and TRBJ1-2; D unclear. This CDR3 contains 14 residues. V gave up 4 bases and J gave up 0 bases, with 10 bases separating them. CDR1 and CDR2 (germline): SGHRS, YFSETQ. The CDR3 sequence: CASSVDNTNYGYTF. The CDR3 nucleotides are TGCGCCAGCAGCGTTGACAACACTAACTATGGCTACACCTTC.

V is TRBV14 and J is TRBJ2-7, with 9 nucleotides matching TRBD1. Per germline, CDR1 SGHDN and CDR2 FVKESK. V shed 3 bases and J 3 bases; nucleotides not matched to a gene: 15. CDR3 length: 18 amino acids. This CDR3 reads CASSQSPGRGQGGYEQYF. The DNA of the CDR3 is TGTGCCAGCAGCCAGTCACCGGGGAGGGGACAGGGTGGCTACGAGCAGTACTTC.

This chain links TRBV7-2 with TRBJ2-5; 8 bases match TRBD2. The V segment lost 3 bases and the J segment 5 bases; nucleotides outside the gene matches: 8. CDR3 size: 15 residues. Germline V gene lookup returns CDR1 SGHTA and CDR2 FQGNSA. The CDR3 DNA reads as TGTGCCAGCAGCTTTCTAGCGGGTGGGGGGGAGACCCAGTACTTC. This encodes CASSFLAGGGETQYF.

This clone was seen more than once but under ten times. V usage is TRBV2 and J usage is TRBJ2-1; 16 bases map to TRBD2. The CDR3 is 16 amino acids. J lost 9 bases, V lost 6 bases, and 8 bases had no gene match. In germline, CDR1 is SNHLY, CDR2 FYNNEI. CDR3 region: CASSPGLAGGYVEQFF. The CDR3 region has the DNA TGTGCCAGCAGCCCGGGACTAGCGGGAGGGTACGTTGAGCAGTTCTTC.

This clone was counted only a few times. The rearrangement links TRBV28 to TRBJ2-7; possibly TRBD1 for D (5 bases). The CDR3 runs to 15 residues. Per germline, CDR1 MDHEN and CDR2 SYDVKM. Trimming cost V 7 bases and J 4 bases, with 20 bases left between them. The CDR3, as DNA: TGTGCCAGCACCCTCCCCGCAGGGTCATTATACGAGCAGTACTTC. It specifies CASTLPAGSLYEQYF.

This clone has a handful of counts. This rearrangement joins TRBV6-1 to TRBJ2-1, with D possibly matching TRBD1 (5 bases). The CDR3 has 16 amino acids. CDR1 is MNHNS, CDR2 SASEGT, per germline. Between the trimmed V and J ends, which lost 2 bases and 2 bases, there was a span of 13 bases. The chain's CDR3 is CASSEYGQGPYNEQFF. DNA for the CDR3: TGTGCCAGCAGTGAATACGGGCAGGGTCCCTACAATGAGCAGTTCTTC.

V usage is TRBV2 and J usage is TRBJ2-3, with 10 bases lining up with TRBD2. This CDR3 has 15 residues. V lost 6 bases to trimming and J lost 1 base; unmatched junction nucleotides: 4. Germline V CDR1 and CDR2: SNHLY, FYNNEI. In DNA, the CDR3 is TGTGCCAGCAGCGCTACTAGCGGGGGCACAGATACGCAGTATTTT. Residues: CASSATSGGTDTQYF.

The gene calls are TRBV11-2 and TRBJ2-5; 8 bases line up with TRBD1. Judging by the DNA end, TRBJ2-7 fits better; the J call may be wrong. This CDR3 has 14 residues. The germline V gene encodes CDR1 SGHAT and CDR2 FQNNGV. Here the CDR3 DNA reads TGTGCCAGCAGCCGAGACAGGGGATCCTACGAGCAGTACTTC. It specifies CASSRDRGSYEQYF.

The chain uses TRBV2 and TRBJ1-1; the match to TRBD1 covers 8 bases. V trimming: 4 bases; J trimming: 2 bases; junction bases outside the gene matches: 6. Per germline, CDR1 SNHLY and CDR2 FYNNEI. The CDR3 runs to 15 residues. The CDR3 DNA is TGTGCCAGCAGTGTAGGGACAGGCACCAACACTGAAGCTTTCTTT. Its translation is CASSVGTGTNTEAFF.

The chain links TRBV5-4 to TRBJ2-7, with 9 bases that match TRBD2. From germline, CDR1 is SGHNT and CDR2 YYREEE (reference sequence). Trimming removed 4 bases from V and 5 bases from J; junction bases left unmatched: 19. This CDR3 region has 18 residues. The chain's CDR3 is CASSLGLAGPGAINEQYF. The DNA for the CDR3 is TGTGCCAGCAGCCTGGGGCTAGCGGGGCCCGGAGCTATCAACGAGCAGTACTTC.